The 23 T cell receptor beta chains in this list originate from one sample, sequenced in a study of sequential checkpoint blockade in melanoma. Treatment: randomized to nivolumab then ipilimumab (arm A) or the reverse (arm B). Using immunoSEQ multiplex PCR, the repertoire was profiled, and TCRdb retains in-frame clones only, with some absent. The sample has about 16,000 clones, 85% to 95% seen once. The starting material was CD8+ T cells sorted from blood (inferred from file names), obtained from a patient given nivolumab and ipilimumab in sequence. The receptors derive from a human donor with melanoma.

This clone has a single count. This chain links TRBV10-3 with TRBJ2-7; 7 nucleotides match TRBD2. The germline V gene has CDR1 ENHRY and CDR2 SYGVKD. CDR3 length: 14 amino acids. V shed 5 bases, J shed 4 bases, and the junction held 8 bases outside the gene matches. CDR3 sequence (DNA): TGTGCCATCAGTTTCGGGACTACCCTATACGAGCAGTACTTC. Translated: CAISFGTTLYEQYF.

CDR3 amino acids: CASISEKRDSNTEAFF. CDR3 sequence (DNA): TGTGCCAGTATTTCGGAGAAACGGGACAGTAACACTGAAGCTTTCTTT. The chain has TRBV19 and TRBJ1-1, with TRBD1 matching 7 bases. V was clipped by 7 bases and J by 2 bases; unmatched bases: 13. Germline V gives CDR1 LNHDA, CDR2 SQIVND (reference sequence). This CDR3 is built from 16 residues.

This chain uses TRBV20-1 with TRBJ1-1; D remains unclear. V was pared by 3 bases and J by 2 bases, with 4 bases between. Germline assignment: CDR1 DFQATT and CDR2 SNEGSKA (reference sequence). This CDR3 is built from 11 residues. The CDR3 here is CSARANTEAFF. Here the CDR3 DNA reads TGCAGTGCTAGGGCTAACACTGAAGCTTTCTTT.

The chain recombines TRBV7-9 with TRBJ2-7; 7 bases line up with TRBD2. The CDR3 runs 15 residues. V lost 2 bases, J lost 4 bases, and 8 bases stayed unmatched. Germline V CDR1 and CDR2: SEHNR, FQNEAQ (reference sequence). The CDR3, as DNA: TGTGCCAGCAGCTTATCCAGCGGGGCCCATTACGAGCAGTACTTC. It codes for CASSLSSGAHYEQYF.

The CDR3 spells CASSPGLSSYNEQFF. The DNA for the CDR3 is TGTGCCAGCAGCCCGGGACTCAGCTCCTACAATGAGCAGTTCTTC. This chain links TRBV27 with TRBJ2-1, with D perhaps matching TRBD2 (6 bases). The length of the CDR3 is 15 residues. From germline, CDR1 is MNHEY and CDR2 SMNVEV (reference sequence). V lost 6 bases, J lost 0 bases, and 12 bases lay in between.

The table lists this clone with a count of one. The rearrangement joins TRBV28 to TRBJ2-7; 8 bases line up with TRBD1. CDR1 is MDHEN, CDR2 SYDVKM, per germline. Losses at the gene ends were 8 bases for V and 4 bases for J; bases not matched to a gene: 4. This CDR3 spans 12 amino acids. DNA for the CDR3: TGTGCCAGCTCCCAGGGGGCTTACGAGCAGTACGTC. Protein: CASSQGAYEQYV.

This chain joins TRBV4-3 and TRBJ1-2, with 8 nucleotides matching TRBD1. The CDR3 consists of 18 residues. Germline lookup yields CDR1 LGHNA and CDR2 YSLEER. J lost 4 bases, V lost 0 bases, and 13 bases had no gene match. The CDR3 DNA reads TGCGCCAGCAGCCAAGAAAGGTTTGCAGGGGGCCTTCTCTATGGCTACACCTTC. This translates into CASSQERFAGGLLYGYTF.

The chain uses TRBV6-5 and TRBJ1-5, with no clear D. V lost 1 base and J lost 1, with 8 bases in between. The CDR3 runs 15 residues. In germline, CDR1 is MNHEY, CDR2 SVGAGI. CDR3 loop: CASSYFRPSNQPQHF. For the CDR3, the DNA is TGTGCCAGCAGTTACTTCCGTCCCAGCAATCAGCCCCAGCATTTT.

The gene calls are TRBV5-6 and TRBJ1-5; 8 bases map to TRBD1. This CDR3 spans 14 amino acids. Trimming took 2 bases from V and 4 from J; bases not matched to a gene: 2. CDR1 SGHDT and CDR2 YYEEEE come from the germline V gene. Written as DNA, the CDR3 is TGTGCCAGCAGCTTTGGACAGGGTAATCAGCCCCAGCATTTT. Protein: CASSFGQGNQPQHF.

This rearrangement joins TRBV7-8 to TRBJ1-1; 7 positions agree with TRBD1. After removal of 4 bases from V and 6 bases from J, the junction contained 11 bases not matched to a gene. The germline gives CDR1 SGHVS, CDR2 FQNEAQ. CDR3 length equals 15 residues. The CDR3: CASSSRTRQGAEAFF. The CDR3, as DNA: TGTGCCAGCAGCTCCCGAACCAGACAGGGCGCTGAAGCTTTCTTT.

V and J are TRBV6-6 and TRBJ2-7; 9 nucleotides line up with TRBD2. The V gene end was trimmed by 2 bases and the J gene end by 5 bases; junction bases not matched to a gene: 7. Germline values: CDR1 MNHNY, CDR2 SVGAGI (reference sequence). The CDR3 length is 15 residues. In nucleotides, the CDR3 is TGTGCCAGCAGTTACGGTCTAGCGGGGTTTAACGAGCAGTACGTC. Protein sequence: CASSYGLAGFNEQYV.

The V call is TRBV28, the J call TRBJ1-5, with D maybe TRBD1 (5 bases). V lost 3 bases to trimming and J lost 4 bases, with 31 bases between them. The CDR3 totals 21 residues. Germline V CDR1 and CDR2: MDHEN, SYDVKM. The CDR3 DNA reads as TGTGCCAGCAGTTTCATCGCTGGGTGGGTTTCCGGCGGACAACTAAATCAGCCCCAGCATTTT. The encoded protein is CASSFIAGWVSGGQLNQPQHF.

The V and J genes are TRBV11-1 and TRBJ1-1; D unresolved. V lost 2 bases to trimming and J lost 0 bases, with 7 bases between them. The CDR3 extends over 14 amino acids. In germline, CDR1 is SGHAT, CDR2 FQDESV (reference sequence). DNA for the CDR3: TGTGCCAGCAGCTTAACTGCCCTGAACACTGAAGCTTTCTTT. Translation gives CASSLTALNTEAFF. The full variable domain, its missing parts supplied by reference TRBV11-1 and TRBJ1-1, is EAEVAQSPRYKITEKSQAVAFWCDPISGHATLYWYRQILGQGPELLVQFQDESVVDDSQLPKDRFSAERLKGVDSTLKIQPAELGDSAMYLCASSLTALNTEAFFGQGTRLTVV.

This sequence joins TRBV18 and TRBJ2-7, with a possible D match to TRBD2 (6 bases). In germline, CDR1 is KGHSH, CDR2 LQKENI. The V end was cut by 0 bases, the J end by 0 bases, with 18 bases between. The CDR3 is made up of 18 amino acids. The CDR3: CASSPPGSGPRSSYEQYF. The CDR3 coding sequence is TGTGCCAGCTCACCACCGGGTAGCGGTCCAAGGAGCTCCTACGAGCAGTACTTC.

The chain links TRBV28 to TRBJ2-7; 7 bases line up with TRBD2. CDR3 length equals 14 residues. Germline assignment: CDR1 MDHEN and CDR2 SYDVKM. The junction had 6 bases not matched to a gene; V was cut back by 7 bases and J by 0 bases. As DNA, the CDR3 is TGTGCCAGCACCCCCGGACTAGGCTCCTACGAGCAGTACTTC. It translates to CASTPGLGSYEQYF. Supplemented by reference TRBV28 and TRBJ2-7, the full variable domain reads DVKVTQSSRYLVKRTGEKVFLECVQDMDHENMFWYRQDPGLGLRLIYFSYDVKMKEKGDIPEGYSVSREKKERFSLILESASTNQTSMYLCASTPGLGSYEQYFGPGTRLTVT.

The chain combines TRBV21-1 with TRBJ2-7; the D call TRBD2 from the table was never checked on the DNA. TRBV21-1 is described as a pseudogene. The CDR3 is made up of 12 amino acids. CDR3 region: CASSTLPDREYF. The CDR3, as DNA: TGTGCCAGCAGCACTCTACCCGACCGGGAATACTTC.

This clone was counted once. The chain joins TRBV6-4 to TRBJ1-5; tentative D call: TRBD1 (5 bases). CDR3 length equals 15 residues. Germline V gene lookup returns CDR1 MRHNA and CDR2 SNTAGT. The germline V and J ends were trimmed by 1 base and 5 bases, with 12 bases remaining between them. CDR3 loop: CASSDWGRAHQPQHF. CDR3 coding DNA: TGTGCCAGCAGTGACTGGGGCAGGGCCCATCAGCCCCAGCATTTT.

CDR3 region: CASSRGLRANYGYTF. The CDR3 DNA sequence: TGTGCCAGCAGCCGGGGACTCCGAGCTAACTATGGCTACACCTTC. The genes are TRBV7-9 and TRBJ1-2; D is possibly TRBD1 (5 bases). Germline V gene data show CDR1 as SEHNR and CDR2 as FQNEAQ (reference sequence). The CDR3 has 15 residues. V gave up 5 bases and J gave up 0 bases, with 13 bases separating them. The variable domain in full, completed from reference TRBV7-9 and TRBJ1-2, reads DTGVSQNPRHKITKRGQNVTFRCDPISEHNRLYWYRQTLGQGPEFLTYFQNEAQLEKSRLLSDRFSAERPKGSFSTLEIQRTEQGDSAMYLCASSRGLRANYGYTFGSGTRLTVV.

The rearrangement joins TRBV28 to TRBJ1-5; no clear D gene. Deletions cut 5 bases from V and 3 bases from J, with 14 bases between. In germline, CDR1 is MDHEN, CDR2 SYDVKM. This CDR3 spans 15 amino acids. The CDR3, as DNA: TGTGCCAGCAGTCTCCTGACGGAGCTCAATCAGCCCCAGCATTTT. As protein: CASSLLTELNQPQHF. Complete variable domain (other parts from reference TRBV28 and TRBJ1-5): DVKVTQSSRYLVKRTGEKVFLECVQDMDHENMFWYRQDPGLGLRLIYFSYDVKMKEKGDIPEGYSVSREKKERFSLILESASTNQTSMYLCASSLLTELNQPQHFGDGTRLSIL.

The V call is TRBV9, the J call TRBJ2-1; D may be TRBD2 (7 bases). The V gene's germline CDR1 is SGDLS and CDR2 YYNGEE. The V and J ends lost 4 bases and 7 bases respectively, with 18 bases between them. CDR3 length: 15 amino acids. CDR3 amino acids: CASSSGGGARNEQFF. CDR3 nucleotides: TGTGCCAGCAGCAGCGGTGGGGGGGCGCGGAATGAGCAGTTCTTC.

This clone showed up just once. CDR3 DNA: TGCGCCAGCAGCCAAGGGACAGGGGGCGACGAGCAGTACGTC. Its translation is CASSQGTGGDEQYV. The J gene is TRBJ2-7, the V gene TRBV4-1; 11 nucleotides align to TRBD1. V was clipped by 1 base and J by 5 bases; unmatched bases: 1. Germline assignment: CDR1 MGHRA and CDR2 YSYEKL. There are 14 residues in the CDR3.

This sequence joins TRBV10-3 and TRBJ1-2, with 7 bases fitting TRBD1. Germline V CDR1 and CDR2: ENHRY, SYGVKD. The junction had 7 bases not matched to a gene; V was cut back by 2 bases and J by 7 bases. This CDR3 has 14 amino acids. Here the CDR3 DNA reads TGTGCCATCAGTGAGCCCCACAGGGGAGGTGGCTACACCTTC. It translates to CAISEPHRGGGYTF.

The chain's CDR3 is CATSEHAGVNTEAFF. The DNA of the CDR3 is TGTGCCACCAGCGAGCATGCGGGGGTGAACACTGAAGCTTTCTTT. The rearrangement joins TRBV15 to TRBJ1-1, with a possible D match to TRBD1 (5 bases). V dropped 5 bases and J dropped 0 bases, with 13 bases sitting between them. Looked up from germline, CDR1 is LNHNV and CDR2 is YYDKDF (reference sequence). This CDR3 is built from 15 residues.